Sequencing of this TCR beta chain was carried out in a study of long-term antiretroviral therapy in people with HIV. General study points: HIV repertoires spanned tighter CDR3 length ranges than controls did. Adherence to ART, viral resistance and therapy changes lacked any data. Clonal expansions arising prior to ART prevailed in the repertoire at every time point.

Notes on this clone: Its specificity is not known.

V gave up 6 bases and J gave up 6 bases, with 14 bases separating them. Germline V lookup: CDR1 MNHEY, CDR2 SMNVEV (reference sequence). CDR3 size: 13 residues. Assay version v3.0 of immunoSEQ was used, and it was run at survey level. Assay: immunoSEQ multiplex PCR; the TCRdb copy retains only in-frame clones and omits some. The sample includes just under 20,000 clones, roughly 87% of them seen just once. Each specimen consisted of about 0.95-10 million cryopreserved PBMC prior to extraction of DNA. The sequences come from unsorted PBMCs, collected 2.1 years after starting antiretroviral therapy. This rearrangement joins TRBV27 to TRBJ1-2; D might be TRBD1 (5 bases). This TCR was recovered from a man younger than 35 with HIV. The chain's CDR3 is CASSSGGVHGYTF. For the CDR3, the DNA is TGTGCCAGCAGCTCCGGGGGGGTCCATGGCTACACCTTC.